This TCR beta chain is drawn from a study of T cells in Graves' hyperthyroidism and ophthalmopathy. The CDR3 covers 17 residues. The V segment lost 5 bases and the J segment 6 bases; nucleotides outside the gene matches: 17. CDR1 SGHTA and CDR2 FQGNSA come from the germline V gene. TCR beta CDR3 region amplification was performed from RNA transcripts. HTBI primers were the set used in a first-round RT-PCR of the TCR CDR3. TCRdb called the multiplex PCR reads again in MiXCR, with one record for every CDR3 protein. The data show hundreds of thousands of distinct CDR3 sequences, with about a sixth seen just once and 3% to 4% held by the top ten. Ten or more counts support this clonotype.

The origin of this receptor is a woman aged 25 to 45 with Graves' hyperthyroidism. The specimen was blood. This rearrangement joins TRBV7-2 to TRBJ1-2, with 8 bases identical to TRBD1. CDR3: CASSPSKEVRTGHGYTF. Written as DNA, the CDR3 is TGTGCCAGCAGCCCTAGCAAAGAGGTTAGGACAGGGCATGGCTACACCTTC.